One and the same sample provided the 3 T cell receptor beta chains below, sequenced in a study of regulatory T cells in long-lasting Graves disease. Arm-PCR with iRepertoire HTBI primers amplified the CDR3 regions for these TCR beta libraries. TCRdb re-called the multiplex PCR reads through MiXCR, storing one row per CDR3 protein. The sample has hundreds of thousands of distinct CDR3 sequences; 21% are singletons. Time point in this sample: persistent/refractory GD, antithyroid drugs over 5 years with positive TRAb. Extracted PBMC RNA gave rise to the TCR library. The sample in question was peripheral blood mononuclear cells (PBMCs), obtained when the disease was refractory, from a patient treated with antithyroid drugs. The origin of the receptors is a female donor with Graves disease.

This clonotype was counted ten times or more. The V and J genes are TRBV28 and TRBJ1-6; tentatively, D is TRBD1 (6 bases). The ends were cut back, 0 bases at V and 7 bases at J, with 7 bases in the middle. This CDR3 has 14 residues. The germline V gene encodes CDR1 MDHEN and CDR2 SYDVKM. The CDR3 region has the DNA TGTGCCAGCAGTTTATGGGACAGAAATTCACCCCTCCACTTT. Protein product: CASSLWDRNSPLHF.

On this clonotype: Being one base from a much bigger clone, this may be a read error. V gene TRBV10-3 combines with J gene TRBJ2-5; TRBD2 matches 9 bases. V shed 4 bases, J shed 3 bases, and the junction held 3 bases outside the gene matches. Germline V CDR1 and CDR2: ENHRY, SYGVKD. CDR3 length: 14 amino acids. The CDR3 DNA sequence: TGTGCCATCAGTGGAGGGACTAGCAAAGAGACCCAGTACTTC. It encodes CAISGGTSKETQYF.

This clonotype was seen ten or more times. The genes are TRBV28 and TRBJ1-5; 7 bases line up with TRBD1. The CDR3 length is 14 residues. V was pared by 5 bases and J by 6 bases, with 7 bases of the junction left unmatched. CDR1 is MDHEN, CDR2 SYDVKM, per germline. In DNA form, the CDR3 reads TGTGCCAGCAGTCCATACAGGGGATTTCAGCCCCAGCATTTT. Protein sequence: CASSPYRGFQPQHF.